This T cell receptor beta chain is drawn from a study of cytomegalovirus exposure and HLA in healthy donors. Study results and limitations: Under in vitro conditions, three CMV-associated chains were confirmed as specific for CMV antigens. Listed as cytomegalovirus-associated were approximately 160 TCR beta chains. Within the 120 or so validation repertoires, first-cohort TCR clusters tended to co-occur, according to a later analysis.

The donors belonged to the approximately 120-subject validation cohort, separate from the roughly 600-subject first cohort. Germline V gene sequence: CDR1 SQVTM, CDR2 ANQGSEA. The CDR3 sequence is 12 residues long. Germline trimming cut 7 bases from V and 4 bases from J; bases unmatched to any gene: 4. A word on this clone: Its antigen is unidentified.

TCRdb keeps only in-frame clones here, not all; method: immunoSEQ multiplex PCR. The data hold 200,000 or so clones, with 80% to 95% observed a single time. The TCR sequence derives from a young woman in good health and CMV-seronegative. V usage is TRBV29-1 and J usage is TRBJ2-1, with 7 bases lining up with TRBD1. The sequencing input was PBMCs. CDR3 coding DNA: TGCAGCGCTGGGGGACAGTACAATGAGCAGTTCTTC. Protein product: CSAGGQYNEQFF.